A single sample gave rise to the 17 T cell receptor beta chains below, sequenced in a study of lung T cells in sarcoidosis with Löfgren's syndrome. TCRdb processed the reads anew with MiXCR; each CDR3 protein has one entry. The top ten hold 2% to 2.5% of the sample, which has 58,000 or so distinct CDR3 sequences, 20% to 25% seen once. The sample taken for sequencing was CD4+ T cells from PBMCs. The receptors shown here come from a human donor with sarcoidosis (Löfgren's syndrome or another form), or a control subject (not recorded which).

In DNA form, the CDR3 reads TGTGCCAGCTGCCGCGTGGGGAGGGGGGCGAACACCGGGGAGCTGTTTTTT. Protein: CASCRVGRGANTGELFF. The V gene is TRBV2, the J gene TRBJ2-2; tentative D call: TRBD2 (7 bases). Trimming pared 8 bases from V and 0 bases from J, leaving 19 bases between. Germline V gene data show CDR1 as SNHLY and CDR2 as FYNNEI. The CDR3 loop spans 17 amino acids. Based on the CDR3 plus reference TRBV2 and TRBJ2-2, the full variable domain is EPEVTQTPSHQVTQMGQEVILRCVPISNHLYFYWYRQILGQKVEFLVSFYNNEISEKSEIFDDQFSVERPDGSNFTLKIRSTKLEDSAMYFCASCRVGRGANTGELFFGEGSRLTVL.

The chain employs TRBV5-4 and TRBJ2-1; 7 bases fit TRBD2. The germline gives CDR1 SGHNT, CDR2 YYREEE (reference sequence). The CDR3 runs to 15 residues. The CDR3 DNA is TGTGCTTTAATGGGCGGGACTAACTCCTACAATGAGCAGTTCTTC. Amino acid sequence: CALMGGTNSYNEQFF.

This clonotype has a count of ten or more. The rearrangement joins TRBV6-6 to TRBJ1-5; D unclear. Trimming cost V 0 bases and J 5 bases, with 5 bases left between them. This CDR3 is 13 amino acids long. Germline values: CDR1 MNHNY, CDR2 SVGAGI (reference sequence). CDR3 in DNA: TGTGCCAGCAGTTACTCCCCTTATCAGCCCCAGCATTTT. Amino acids: CASSYSPYQPQHF.

There are a few counts of this clonotype. The rearrangement joins TRBV14 to TRBJ1-6, with 8 bases that match TRBD1. The CDR3 length is 15 residues. Germline loops: CDR1 SGHDN, CDR2 FVKESK. V gave up 3 bases and J gave up 7 bases; unmatched junction bases: 5. CDR3 bases: TGTGCCAGCAGCCACCCACAGGGGGGAAATTCACCCCTCCACTTT. As protein: CASSHPQGGNSPLHF.

This clonotype has just a few counts. The CDR3 reads CASTLASDTQYF. CDR3 nucleotide sequence: TGCGCCAGCACCTTAGCTTCAGATACGCAGTATTTT. The chain is built from TRBV5-1 and TRBJ2-3; no firm D call. V was pared by 6 bases and J by 4 bases, with 9 bases between. The CDR3 is made up of 12 amino acids. The germline gives CDR1 SGHRS, CDR2 YFSETQ. The whole variable domain, remainder taken from reference TRBV5-1 and TRBJ2-3, is KAGVTQTPRYLIKTRGQQVTLSCSPISGHRSVSWYQQTPGQGLQFLFEYFSETQRNKGNFPGRFSGRQFSNSRSEMNVSTLELGDSALYLCASTLASDTQYFGPGTRLTVL.

This clonotype was seen more than once but under ten times. This chain joins TRBV6-1 and TRBJ2-7; unclear D gene. Per germline, CDR1 MNHNS and CDR2 SASEGT. The CDR3 loop spans 14 amino acids. The CDR3 DNA sequence: TGTGCCAGCGGTGACCTCTCGAGGACCTACGAGCAGTACGTC. Residues: CASGDLSRTYEQYV.

This clonotype has ten or more counts. The chain has TRBV6-2 or TRBV6-3 and TRBJ2-3; 14 bases agree with TRBD2. V shed 8 bases, J shed 0 bases, and the junction held 13 bases outside the gene matches. CDR1 is MNHEY and CDR2 is SVGEGT in the germline V gene. This CDR3 region has 19 residues. CDR3 protein: CASVGAGLAGGSSTDTQYF. In DNA form, the CDR3 reads TGTGCCAGCGTAGGGGCCGGACTAGCGGGAGGCTCTAGCACAGATACGCAGTATTTT.

CDR3 protein: CASSPVGLNEKLFF. The CDR3 DNA reads TGTGCCAGCTCACCCGTGGGGTTAAATGAAAAACTGTTTTTT. This chain connects TRBV18 to TRBJ1-4; D is uncertain. V was trimmed by 3 bases and J by 5 bases, leaving 10 bases between them. Germline CDR1 KGHSH, CDR2 LQKENI. This CDR3 comprises 14 residues.

This clonotype showed up just a few times. The rearrangement uses TRBV2 and TRBJ2-5; D is uncertain. V was trimmed by 2 bases and J by 0 bases, leaving 7 bases between them. Germline V gives CDR1 SNHLY, CDR2 FYNNEI. This CDR3 comprises 14 residues. The CDR3 spells CASSETLNQETQYF. In nucleotides, the CDR3 is TGTGCCAGCAGTGAAACTTTGAACCAAGAGACCCAGTACTTC.

In its sample, this clonotype was seen many times. The J gene is TRBJ1-1, the V gene TRBV28; possibly TRBD1 for D (5 bases). V gave up 4 bases and J gave up 0 bases, with 9 bases separating them. The germline V gene encodes CDR1 MDHEN and CDR2 SYDVKM. The CDR3 covers 14 residues. CDR3 loop: CASSSQGMNTEAFF. CDR3 nucleotide sequence: TGTGCCAGCAGTTCCCAGGGAATGAACACTGAAGCTTTCTTT.

This clonotype was seen ten or more times. The chain uses TRBV18 and TRBJ2-3; D is unresolved. V dropped 3 bases and J dropped 4 bases, with 11 bases sitting between them. This CDR3 has 14 residues. The V gene's germline CDR1 is KGHSH and CDR2 LQKENI. CDR3 residues: CASSPPSVSDTQYF. The CDR3 region has the DNA TGTGCCAGCTCACCTCCCAGTGTATCAGATACGCAGTATTTT.

This clonotype came up a few times. The chain carries TRBV2 and TRBJ2-7, with 7 nucleotides matching TRBD1. Germline CDR1 reads SNHLY; CDR2 reads FYNNEI. V shed 6 bases and J 3 bases; nucleotides not matched to a gene: 8. The CDR3 extends over 14 amino acids. CDR3 sequence (DNA): TGTGCCAGCAGGTACAGGGGTCTAAACTACGAGCAGTACTTC. Translation gives CASRYRGLNYEQYF.

Concerning this clonotype itself: A much larger clone sits a single nucleotide away, making a read error possible. The rearrangement links TRBV20-1 to TRBJ1-1; TRBD1 aligns across 9 bases. CDR1 is DFQATT, CDR2 SNEGSKA, per germline (reference sequence). The CDR3 contains 14 residues. This CDR3 is CSAREGTGNTEALF. The CDR3 region has the DNA TGCAGTGCTAGAGAAGGGACAGGGAACACTGAAGCTCTCTTT.

There are many counts of this clonotype. The chain is built from TRBV28 and TRBJ2-7, with 9 nucleotides matching TRBD1. This CDR3 comprises 14 residues. Germline V lookup: CDR1 MDHEN, CDR2 SYDVKM. J gave up 5 bases and V 10 bases, and 12 bases lay outside the gene matches. In DNA, the CDR3 is TGTGCCACCCAGGGGGACAGGGTTCGGAACGAGCAGTACGTC. Translating it yields CATQGDRVRNEQYV.

The chain combines TRBV29-1 with TRBJ2-1; no reliable D call. Trimming removed 4 bases at V and 0 bases at J, with 13 bases between. In germline, CDR1 is SQVTM, CDR2 ANQGSEA. There are 15 residues in the CDR3. Written as DNA, the CDR3 is TGCAGCGTTGGAAAGCCCGAGAGCTCCTACAATGAGCAGTTCTTC. It yields the protein CSVGKPESSYNEQFF.

This clonotype was counted at least ten times. This chain uses TRBV28 with TRBJ2-4; possibly TRBD2 for D (5 bases). The CDR3 is 14 residues long. Trimming took 3 bases from V and 0 from J, leaving 6 bases between them. Germline V gene data show CDR1 as MDHEN and CDR2 as SYDVKM. The CDR3 DNA reads as TGTGCCAGCAGTTTGGAGGCAGCCAAAAACATTCAGTACTTC. Protein: CASSLEAAKNIQYF.

A few counts support this clonotype. The CDR3 region is CASSQGQGAIYNEQFF. In nucleotides, the CDR3 is TGCGCCAGCAGCCAAGGGCAGGGGGCTATCTACAATGAGCAGTTCTTC. The chain joins TRBV4-1 to TRBJ2-1, with TRBD1 matching 8 bases. From germline, CDR1 is MGHRA and CDR2 YSYEKL. The length of the CDR3 is 16 residues. The ends lost 1 base at V and 3 bases at J; junction bases unmatched: 5.